What follows are 16 T cell receptor beta chains derived from one specimen sequenced in a study of breast tumors, draining lymph nodes, adjacent tissues. Via MiXCR, TCRdb re-called the multiplex PCR reads, giving one row per CDR3 protein. This table holds over 10,000 distinct CDR3 sequences, 50% found once. The sequencing input was tumor-adjacent breast tissue. The source of these receptors is a female donor with breast cancer. Some clones in this sample may be carry-over from other donors' samples.

This clonotype was found many times. The chain combines TRBV18 with TRBJ2-7, with a tentative D call TRBD1 (6 bases). The CDR3 spans 13 residues. V lost 2 bases and J 6 bases, leaving 11 bases between the germline ends. Germline V lookup: CDR1 KGHSH, CDR2 LQKENI. The CDR3 protein is CASSPGGSAEQYV. Written as DNA, the CDR3 is TGTGCCAGCTCACCAGGGGGCAGTGCCGAGCAGTACGTC.

This clonotype was observed a handful of times. The chain employs TRBV19 and TRBJ1-2; D ambiguous. The germline V and J ends were trimmed by 6 bases and 0 bases, with 11 bases remaining between them. Germline V gene sequence: CDR1 LNHDA, CDR2 SQIVND (reference sequence). This CDR3 is built from 14 residues. CDR3 coding DNA: TGTGCCAGTAGCCCGACGCCTGCTAACTATGGCTACACCTTC. As protein: CASSPTPANYGYTF.

This clonotype occurred many times. A much larger clonotype is one base distant, so this may be a read error. The chain recombines TRBV6-4 with TRBJ2-3; 10 nucleotides match TRBD2. The J segment lost 5 bases and the V segment lost 5 bases, leaving 16 bases of the junction unmatched. The germline V gene has CDR1 MRHNA and CDR2 SNTAGT. CDR3 length equals 18 residues. The CDR3 nucleotides are TGTGCCAGCAGTCTTTCCGGGACTAGCGAAGTGAATCAAGATACGCAGTATTTT. It yields the protein CASSLSGTSEVNQDTQYF.

The chain recombines TRBV2 with TRBJ2-1; 10 positions agree with TRBD2. The CDR3 contains 15 residues. J gave up 9 bases and V 5 bases, and 10 bases lay outside the gene matches. CDR1 and CDR2 (germline): SNHLY, FYNNEI. CDR3 DNA: TGTGCCAGCAGTCGCACTAGCGGGGATAGGGGTGAGCAGTTCTTC. It translates to CASSRTSGDRGEQFF.

The CDR3 nucleotides read TGTGCCAGCGCGACAGGGGAAAATCAGCCCCAGCATTTT. This codes for CASATGENQPQHF. The gene calls are TRBV12-3 or TRBV12-4 and TRBJ1-5, with TRBD1 matching 8 bases. This CDR3 is 13 amino acids long. The V and J ends lost 8 bases and 4 bases, in that order; junction bases with no gene match: 4.

This clonotype was detected only a few times. CDR3 sequence: CASSYSLGLVYEQYF. CDR3 bases: TGTGCCAGCAGTTACTCGCTAGGGTTAGTCTACGAGCAGTACTTC. The rearrangement links TRBV6-5 to TRBJ2-7, with no clear D. CDR1 and CDR2 from the germline V gene are MNHEY and SVGAGI. This CDR3 has 15 amino acids. The V end was cut by 0 bases, the J end by 3 bases, with 12 bases between.

The chain combines TRBV20-1 with TRBJ2-2, with TRBD2 as a possible D gene (7 bases). Looked up from germline, CDR1 is DFQATT and CDR2 is SNEGSKA (reference sequence). This CDR3 contains 15 residues. V dropped 3 bases and J dropped 4 bases, with 15 bases sitting between them. CDR3 loop: CSASRAGAFTGELFF. The CDR3 DNA reads as TGCAGTGCTAGTCGGGCGGGGGCTTTCACCGGGGAGCTGTTTTTT.

The chain has TRBV6-1 and TRBJ2-7, with 13 positions matching TRBD2. The germline V gene has CDR1 MNHNS and CDR2 SASEGT. The CDR3 consists of 14 residues. J lost 7 bases, V lost 8 bases, and 8 bases had no gene match. The CDR3 coding sequence is TGTGCCAGCTTCGGACTAGCGGGAGCGAGTGAGCAGTACTTC. It specifies CASFGLAGASEQYF.

At least ten counts were recorded for this clonotype. This could be a read error, since a much larger clone is one nucleotide away. CDR3 protein: CSANAGNEQSF. CDR3 DNA: TGCAGTGCAAACGCAGGCAATGAGCAGTCCTTC. The V call is TRBV20-1, the J call TRBJ2-1; D gene uncertain. The CDR3 loop spans 11 amino acids. Germline V gene sequence: CDR1 DFQATT, CDR2 SNEGSKA (reference sequence).

This clonotype is medium-sized (0.01 to 0.1%). The rearrangement links TRBV15 to TRBJ2-2; D might be TRBD1 (6 bases). The V end lost 5 bases, the J end lost 2 bases, and 18 bases lay between the germline ends. CDR1 is LNHNV and CDR2 is YYDKDF in the germline V gene (reference sequence). The CDR3 runs 17 residues. The CDR3 sequence is CATSGNRDGLNTGELFF. CDR3 coding DNA: TGTGCCACCAGCGGAAACAGGGATGGACTCAACACCGGGGAGCTGTTTTTT.

To note about this clonotype: One end of the junction varies from germline; a read error may be responsible. The rearrangement joins TRBV7-9 to TRBJ1-6; D is uncertain. The CDR3 spans 13 residues. Germline CDR1 is SEHNR and CDR2 is FQNEAQ (reference sequence). The CDR3 protein is CASSLESDFPPHF. The CDR3 DNA reads as TGTGCCAGCAGCTTGGAGTCGGATTTCCCCCCCCACTTT.

Judged by abundance, this clonotype is medium-sized. The rearrangement uses TRBV9 and TRBJ2-7; 7 bases map to TRBD1. This CDR3 contains 15 residues. The germline V gene encodes CDR1 SGDLS and CDR2 YYNGEE. V was pared by 3 bases and J by 5 bases, with 11 bases of the junction left unmatched. The CDR3 region is CASSGGVTGSNEQYF. In DNA, the CDR3 is TGTGCCAGCAGCGGAGGGGTGACAGGGTCTAACGAGCAGTACTTC.

This clonotype appeared many times. Being one base from a much bigger clone, this may be a read error. The chain combines TRBV20-1 with TRBJ2-1; TRBD2 matches at 8 bases. V lost 6 bases, J lost 0 bases, and 13 bases stayed unmatched. Germline V gene lookup returns CDR1 DFQATT and CDR2 SNEGSKA (reference sequence). The CDR3 extends over 17 amino acids. CDR3 bases: TGCAGTGCAAGGACTAGCTCGGGTGTCGCCTCCTACAATGAGCAGTTCTTC. Amino acid sequence: CSARTSSGVASYNEQFF.

This clonotype occurred many times. This clone may be a read error of a much larger clone one base away. V usage is TRBV5-1 and J usage is TRBJ1-4; D gene ambiguous. Germline V gives CDR1 SGHRS, CDR2 YFSETQ. The CDR3 is 13 amino acids. The CDR3 loop is CASSLEAAENLFF. The CDR3 nucleotides are TGCGCCAGCAGCCTGGAGGCGGCGGAAAACCTGTTTTTT.

The chain uses TRBV30 and TRBJ2-7; tentatively, D is TRBD2 (6 bases). V was cut by 6 bases and J by 0 bases, with 15 bases left in between. In germline, CDR1 is GTSNPN, CDR2 SVGIG (reference sequence). CDR3 size: 14 residues. CDR3 sequence reads: CACNPGDSSYEQYF. The CDR3 DNA reads as TGTGCCTGCAACCCGGGAGATAGCTCCTACGAGCAGTACTTC.

Of note for this clonotype: One end of the junction does not line up with germline, which may come from a read error. The chain is built from TRBV11-2 and TRBJ2-1; perhaps D is TRBD1 or TRBD2 (5 bases each). Germline V gives CDR1 SGHAT, CDR2 FQNNGV. This CDR3 comprises 20 residues. CDR3 bases: TGTGCCAGCAGCTCCCCTCGAGCGGCAGGGCCTAAGGGGTCCTACAATGGGCAGTTCTTC. Translation gives CASSSPRAAGPKGSYNGQFF.